A selection of T cell receptor beta chains follows, all from one sample in a study. TCRdb called the multiplex PCR reads again in MiXCR, with one record for every CDR3 protein. The table lists around 500 distinct CDR3 sequences, under 30% of them singletons. Sequencing was carried out using memory CD4+ T cells sorted from blood. The receptors originated from a female donor with breast cancer. The CDR3 runs from the conserved cysteine through the conserved F or W. The D gene is left open where the match is weak. Size is omitted from some rows. Given values are once, few, many or a class for expanded clones.

TRBD1 large TRBJ1-2 TRBV12-3/TRBV12-4 CASSVGQTGYTF TGTGCCAGCAGTGTGGGACAGACTGGCTACACCTTC
- large TRBJ1-2 TRBV12-3/TRBV12-4 CASSLSAQLSNYGYTF TGTGCCAGCAGTTTATCGGCACAATTAAGCAACTATGGCTACACCTTC
- large TRBJ1-2 TRBV12-3/TRBV12-4 CASRTGLNYGYTF TGTGCCAGCAGGACAGGCCTCAACTATGGCTACACCTTC
- large TRBJ1-2 TRBV12-3/TRBV12-4 CASSKPRTGEYGYTF TGTGCCAGCAGTAAACCCCGGACGGGAGAGTATGGCTACACCTTC
- large TRBJ1-2 TRBV12-3/TRBV12-4 CASNSWGQNYGYTF TGTGCCAGCAACTCATGGGGACAAAACTATGGCTACACCTTC
TRBD1 large TRBJ1-2 TRBV12-3/TRBV12-4 CASRPADRVTYGYTF TGTGCCAGCAGACCGGCGGACAGGGTAACCTATGGCTACACCTTC
- medium-sized TRBJ1-2 TRBV12-3/TRBV12-4 CASSLATRGGAGYTF TGTGCCAGCAGTTTAGCTACCAGGGGCGGGGCTGGCTACACCTTC
- - TRBJ1-2 TRBV12-3/TRBV12-4 CASSPNGDGYTF TGTGCCAGCAGTCCTAACGGGGATGGCTACACCTTC
- - TRBJ1-2 TRBV12-3/TRBV12-4 CASSSFQGNYGYTF TGTGCCAGCAGTTCCTTCCAGGGGAACTATGGCTACACCTTC
- few TRBJ1-2 TRBV12-3/TRBV12-4 CASSLTGRYGYTF TGTGCCAGCAGTTTAACGGGGCGGTATGGCTACACCTTC
- medium-sized TRBJ1-2 TRBV12-3/TRBV12-4 CASSLGTQGGYTF TGTGCCAGCAGTTTGGGGACCCAGGGAGGCTACACCTTC
- large TRBJ1-2 TRBV12-3/TRBV12-4 CASSPGLPASNYGYTF TGTGCCAGCAGCCCGGGACTGCCCGCGTCTAACTATGGCTACACCTTC
- - TRBJ1-2 TRBV12-3/TRBV12-4 CASSPRGWVATPF TGTGCCAGCAGCCCCAGGGGTTGGGTGGCTACACCGTTC
TRBD1 few TRBJ1-2 TRBV12-3/TRBV12-4 CASGNRDRGRDYGYTF TGTGCCAGCGGGAACCGGGACAGGGGTAGAGACTATGGCTACACCTTC
- large TRBJ1-2 TRBV12-3/TRBV12-4 CASSSDQSYGYTF TGTGCCAGCAGTTCGGATCAGAGCTATGGCTACACCTTC
- medium-sized TRBJ1-2 TRBV12-3/TRBV12-4 CASSLVGGGPYGYTF TGTGCCAGCAGTTTAGTAGGAGGTGGGCCCTATGGCTACACCTTC
- large TRBJ1-2 TRBV12-3/TRBV12-4 CASSRFLDQDHYTF TGTGCCAGCTCTAGGTTCTTGGATCAAGACCACTACACCTTC
TRBD1 large TRBJ1-2 TRBV12-3/TRBV12-4 CASSIGTGANYGYTF TGTGCCAGCAGTATAGGGACAGGAGCTAACTATGGCTACACCTTC
TRBD1 large TRBJ1-2 TRBV12-3/TRBV12-4 CASSLETGNYGYTF TGTGCCAGCAGTTTAGAGACAGGGAACTATGGCTACACCTTC
- large TRBJ1-2 TRBV12-5 CASGSEIGYTF TGTGCTAGTGGTTCCGAGATCGGCTACACCTTC
- large TRBJ1-2 TRBV12-3/TRBV12-4 CASSRGLYGYTF TGTGCCAGCAGCCGGGGCCTCTATGGCTACACCTTC
TRBD1 large TRBJ1-2 TRBV12-3/TRBV12-4 CASSLRGQFYGYTF TGTGCCAGCAGTTTGAGGGGACAGTTCTATGGCTACACCTTC
- large TRBJ1-2 TRBV12-3/TRBV12-4 CASSLYSKANYGYTF TGTGCCAGCAGTTTATATTCTAAGGCTAACTATGGCTACACCTTC
- - TRBJ1-2 TRBV12-3/TRBV12-4 CASSLATRNYGYTF TGTGCCAGCAGTTTAGCAACGAGGAACTATGGCTACACCTTC
TRBD1 medium-sized TRBJ1-2 TRBV12-3/TRBV12-4 CASSWRDRERLKDYGYTF TGTGCCAGCAGTTGGCGAGACAGGGAGCGCCTTAAAGACTATGGCTACACCTTC
TRBD1 large TRBJ1-2 TRBV12-3/TRBV12-4 CASSRGTGNNYGYTF TGTGCCAGCAGCCGCGGGACAGGAAATAACTATGGCTACACCTTC
TRBD1 large TRBJ1-2 TRBV12-3/TRBV12-4 CASSRDRGNYGYTF TGTGCCAGCAGTCGGGACAGGGGAAACTATGGCTACACCTTC
- large TRBJ1-2 TRBV12-3/TRBV12-4 CASSFGNSVNYGYTF TGTGCCAGCAGTTTCGGGAACAGTGTGAACTATGGCTACACCTTC
- large TRBJ1-2 TRBV12-3/TRBV12-4 CASSLTVANYGYTF TGTGCCAGCAGTTTAACAGTAGCTAACTATGGCTACACCTTC
TRBD1 - TRBJ1-2 TRBV12-3/TRBV12-4 CASKDRASEYGYTF TGTGCCAGCAAGGACAGGGCAAGTGAATATGGCTACACCTTC
- - TRBJ1-2 TRBV12-3/TRBV12-4 CASSATGLWYGYTF TGTGCCAGCAGTGCTACAGGGTTATGGTATGGCTACACCTTC
TRBD1 large TRBJ1-2 TRBV12-3/TRBV12-4 CASTQSGQGEGDGYTF TGTGCCAGCACCCAATCCGGACAGGGAGAAGGCGATGGCTACACCTTC
- - TRBJ1-2 TRBV12-3/TRBV12-4 CASTPSERANYGYTF TGTGCCAGCACTCCCTCGGAAAGAGCTAACTATGGCTACACCTTC
TRBD1 - TRBJ1-2 TRBV12-3/TRBV12-4 CASSGQGLYGYTF TGTGCCAGCAGTGGACAGGGACTCTATGGCTACACCTTC
- few TRBJ1-2 TRBV12-3/TRBV12-4 CASRSGTGNYGYTF TGTGCCAGCAGGTCCGGTACAGGAAACTATGGCTACACCTTC
- few TRBJ1-2 TRBV12-3/TRBV12-4 CASSLVEGGPYGYTF TGTGCCAGCAGTTTAGTAGAGGGTGGGCCCTATGGCTACACCTTC
- large TRBJ1-2 TRBV12-3/TRBV12-4 CASSLQGKYGYTF TGTGCCAGCAGCCTACAGGGAAAGTATGGCTACACCTTC
- large TRBJ1-2 TRBV12-3/TRBV12-4 CASSFGLRGYTF TGTGCCAGCAGTTTCGGATTGAGGGGCTACACCTTC